The 30 T cell receptor beta chains in this list originate from one sample, sequenced in a study of response to subunit inactivated influenza vaccine. TCRdb reprocessed the RT-PCR reads via MiXCR and lists one record per CDR3 protein. The sample carries hundreds of thousands of distinct CDR3 sequences, about 25% recorded once. Sequenced here: CD4+ T cells sorted from PBMCs, sampled 5 to 6 days after vaccination. These receptors were obtained from a man aged 50 to 59 who received an inactivated influenza vaccine.

The rearrangement joins TRBV20-1 to TRBJ1-6, with TRBD1 matching over 9 bases. CDR3 length: 16 amino acids. From germline, CDR1 is DFQATT and CDR2 SNEGSKA (reference sequence). V dropped 4 bases and J dropped 1; count of bases not matched to a gene: 5. CDR3 sequence (DNA): TGCAGTGCTAACCGACAGGGGGGATCCTATAATTCACCCCTCCACTTT. Translating it yields CSANRQGGSYNSPLHF.

The rearrangement links TRBV6-1 to TRBJ1-5; D possibly corresponds to TRBD1 (6 bases). Germline values: CDR1 MNHNS, CDR2 SASEGT. Trimming cost V 10 bases and J 3 bases, with 13 bases left between them. This CDR3 has 13 amino acids. The chain's CDR3 is CATTQGPNQPQHF. The CDR3 DNA sequence: TGTGCCACCACACAGGGACCCAATCAGCCCCAGCATTTT.

This clonotype was detected a few times. The chain has TRBV10-3 and TRBJ1-5, with D possibly being TRBD1 (6 bases). CDR3 size: 16 residues. V shed 5 bases and J shed 1 base, with 15 bases lying between them. The germline CDR1 and CDR2 sequences are ENHRY and SYGVKD. CDR3 residues: CAISTAGRGSNQPQHF. In DNA, the CDR3 is TGTGCCATCAGTACCGCGGGCAGGGGCAGCAATCAGCCCCAGCATTTT.

This clonotype was detected only a few times. V and J are TRBV20-1 and TRBJ2-3; 7 nucleotides match TRBD1. The length of the CDR3 is 16 residues. Germline V gene lookup returns CDR1 DFQATT and CDR2 SNEGSKA (reference sequence). Trimming at V came to 6 bases and at J to 0 bases, leaving 12 bases not matched to a gene. CDR3 in amino acids: CSAYQWDRPSTDTQYF. The CDR3 DNA reads TGCAGTGCCTACCAGTGGGACAGACCTAGCACAGATACGCAGTATTTT.

The rearrangement links TRBV12-3 or TRBV12-4 to TRBJ2-7; 9 positions match TRBD1. V was clipped by 5 bases and J by 4 bases; unmatched bases: 3. The CDR3 consists of 13 residues. Here the CDR3 DNA reads TGTGCCAGCAGTGGGACAGGGATGTACGAGCAGTACTTC. Translating gives CASSGTGMYEQYF.

The chain has TRBV7-2 and TRBJ2-5, with D unresolved. CDR1 is SGHTA and CDR2 is FQGNSA in the germline V gene. Trimming took off 0 bases at V and 2 bases at J, with 7 bases between the two ends. The CDR3 has 14 residues. The CDR3 protein is CASSLAGKQETQYF. The CDR3 nucleotides are TGTGCCAGCAGCTTAGCGGGGAAACAAGAGACCCAGTACTTC.

This clonotype showed up just a few times. The chain carries TRBV6-2 or TRBV6-3 and TRBJ1-2; possible D gene TRBD1, 5 bases. Germline CDR1 reads MNHEY; CDR2 reads SVGEGT. With 7 bases removed from V and 4 bases from J, the gap between germline ends came to 13 bases. This CDR3 is built from 13 residues. The CDR3, as DNA: TGTGCCAGCAAAGGGACGCAATCCTATGGCTACACCTTC. Its translation: CASKGTQSYGYTF.

J is TRBJ1-2 and V is TRBV28; D unclear. V was pared by 7 bases and J by 5 bases, with 14 bases between. The CDR3 sequence is 13 residues long. The germline V gene encodes CDR1 MDHEN and CDR2 SYDVKM. CDR3 DNA sequence: TGTGCCAGCAAATTAACTCAAACTTATGGCTACACCTTC. This sequence encodes CASKLTQTYGYTF.

There are a few counts of this clonotype. The gene calls are TRBV4-2 and TRBJ2-7, with 7 nucleotides matching TRBD2. V was pared by 0 bases and J by 0 bases, with 5 bases of the junction left unmatched. This CDR3 has 16 amino acids. Germline CDR1 and CDR2: LGHNA and YNFKEQ. CDR3 region: CASSQESGIGSYEQYF. For the CDR3, the DNA is TGTGCCAGCAGCCAAGAGAGCGGGATCGGCTCCTACGAGCAGTACTTC.

This chain uses TRBV12-3 or TRBV12-4 with TRBJ1-1, with 10 bases aligning to TRBD1. V gave up 3 bases and J gave up 0 bases; unmatched junction bases: 1. The CDR3 loop spans 15 amino acids. This CDR3 is CASSLTGGLNTEAFF. As DNA, the CDR3 is TGTGCCAGCAGTTTGACAGGGGGCTTGAACACTGAAGCTTTCTTT.

This clonotype was detected a few times. This chain joins TRBV6-4 and TRBJ2-1; 7 bases agree with TRBD1. The CDR3 totals 12 residues. Germline trimming cut 3 bases from V and 11 bases from J; bases unmatched to any gene: 4. Germline V CDR1 and CDR2: MRHNA, SNTAGT. Written as DNA, the CDR3 is TGTGCCAGCAGTGAAGACAGGGCCCAGCAGTTCTTC. Its translation: CASSEDRAQQFF.

The V and J genes are TRBV4-2 and TRBJ2-7, with 11 bases lining up with TRBD2. The ends lost 5 bases at V and 4 bases at J; junction bases unmatched: 10. This CDR3 comprises 16 residues. The germline V gene has CDR1 LGHNA and CDR2 YNFKEQ. The CDR3 bases are TGTGCCAGCAGCAGGGGCGGGGGACTAGCGGAATACGAGCAGTACTTC. Translated, it gives CASSRGGGLAEYEQYF.

For this clonotype: The conserved final phenylalanine or tryptophan is absent from the CDR3, which likely points to a read error. The chain recombines TRBV4-1 with TRBJ1-1; D not certain. Looked up from germline, CDR1 is MGHRA and CDR2 is YSYEKL. This CDR3 region has 17 residues. The ends were cut back, 5 bases at V and 10 bases at J, with 29 bases in the middle. The CDR3 reads CASSGSRRADGVSGAFL. CDR3 DNA sequence: TGCGCCAGCAGCGGATCCCGGAGGGCCGACGGGGTCAGTGGAGCTTTCTTA.

V and J are TRBV19 and TRBJ2-3; D is possibly TRBD1 (6 bases). V was shortened by 8 bases and J by 4 bases, with 19 bases between the two germline ends. CDR1 LNHDA and CDR2 SQIVND come from the germline V gene (reference sequence). The CDR3 is made up of 15 amino acids. CDR3 loop: CASRPRPKGADTQYF. The CDR3 coding sequence is TGTGCCAGTCGTCCCAGGCCTAAGGGGGCAGATACGCAGTATTTT.

J is TRBJ1-1 and V is TRBV20-1; possibly TRBD1 for D (6 bases). V was clipped by 0 bases and J by 6 bases, with 14 bases between them. Germline CDR1 reads DFQATT; CDR2 reads SNEGSKA (reference sequence). This CDR3 has 14 amino acids. CDR3 loop: CSARDGGAEAEAFF. DNA for the CDR3: TGCAGTGCTAGAGATGGGGGGGCTGAAGCTGAAGCTTTCTTT.

Only a few counts were recorded for this clonotype. The chain recombines TRBV7-2 with TRBJ2-7; tentative D call: TRBD1 (5 bases). The CDR3 is 14 residues long. Germline values: CDR1 SGHTA, CDR2 FQGNSA. Trimming removed 1 base from V and 2 bases from J, with 9 bases in between. In DNA, the CDR3 is TGTGCCAGCAGCTTAGAAGGGGCCCCCTACGAGCAGTACTTC. This encodes CASSLEGAPYEQYF. Complete variable domain (other parts from reference TRBV7-2 and TRBJ2-7): GAGVSQSPSNKVTEKGKDVELRCDPISGHTALYWYRQSLGQGLEFLIYFQGNSAPDKSGLPSDRFSAERTGGSVSTLTIQRTQQEDSAVYLCASSLEGAPYEQYFGPGTRLTVT.

This clonotype was found once. V and J are TRBV12-3 or TRBV12-4 and TRBJ1-5; 8 bases are a match to TRBD1. CDR3 length: 15 residues. V lost 6 bases and J lost 6; bases outside the gene matches: 10. In nucleotides, the CDR3 is TGTGCCAGCAGCAAGTCGACAGGGGCAAGTCAGCCCCAGCATTTT. This codes for CASSKSTGASQPQHF.

For the CDR3, the DNA is TGCGCCAGCAGCTTGTTTATGAATGAGCAGTTCTTC. Translating it yields CASSLFMNEQFF. This chain links TRBV5-1 with TRBJ2-1; no definite D call. Trimming took 1 base from V and 7 from J, leaving 6 bases between them. The germline CDR1 and CDR2 sequences are SGHRS and YFSETQ. The CDR3 consists of 12 residues.

The chain combines TRBV20-1 with TRBJ1-5; 7 nucleotides align to TRBD1. The CDR3 contains 16 residues. V shed 0 bases, J shed 4 bases, and the junction held 9 bases outside the gene matches. Germline V CDR1 and CDR2: DFQATT, SNEGSKA (reference sequence). CDR3 region: CSARDPGGGMNQPQHF. CDR3 nucleotide sequence: TGCAGTGCTAGAGATCCGGGAGGGGGCATGAATCAGCCCCAGCATTTT.

The chain combines TRBV14 with TRBJ1-6; D is unclear. In germline, CDR1 is SGHDN, CDR2 FVKESK. The CDR3 extends over 14 amino acids. The germline V and J ends were trimmed by 0 bases and 4 bases, with 4 bases remaining between them. The CDR3 DNA is TGTGCCAGCAGCCAAGAGAGTTATAATTCACCCCTCCACTTT. Translation gives CASSQESYNSPLHF.

The chain combines TRBV4-1 with TRBJ2-7, with 14 bases lining up with TRBD2. This CDR3 has 16 amino acids. In germline, CDR1 is MGHRA, CDR2 YSYEKL. J was trimmed by 5 bases and V by 4 bases; bases with no gene match: 7. The CDR3 is CASSLRLAGGIDEQYF. CDR3 coding DNA: TGCGCCAGCAGCCTTAGACTAGCGGGGGGGATCGACGAGCAGTACTTC.

This clonotype appeared once. The J gene is TRBJ2-5, the V gene TRBV28; D is ambiguous. The CDR3 sequence is 14 residues long. V was pared by 7 bases and J by 5 bases, with 17 bases between. Germline V CDR1 and CDR2: MDHEN, SYDVKM. The CDR3 reads CASKGPFYRETQYF. DNA of the CDR3: TGTGCCAGCAAAGGGCCGTTTTACCGGGAGACCCAGTACTTC.

This clonotype has a handful of counts. The chain carries TRBV7-2 and TRBJ2-7; D is unresolved. Germline loops: CDR1 SGHTA, CDR2 FQGNSA. This CDR3 has 13 amino acids. Deletions cut 7 bases from V and 3 bases from J, with 13 bases between. The CDR3 coding sequence is TGTGCCAGCACCATAGGACGGAACTACGAGCAGTACTTC. Translating gives CASTIGRNYEQYF.

This clonotype has just a few counts. This CDR3 is CSDLQVGSEAFF. The CDR3 coding sequence is TGCAGCGACCTACAGGTGGGGTCTGAAGCTTTCTTT. The rearrangement links TRBV29-1 to TRBJ1-1; tentative D call: TRBD1 (5 bases). This CDR3 region has 12 residues. CDR1 SQVTM and CDR2 ANQGSEA come from the germline V gene. V shed 7 bases and J shed 6 bases, with 15 bases lying between them.

This clonotype was counted between two and nine times. The chain has TRBV7-2 and TRBJ2-3; D is perhaps TRBD2 (6 bases). This CDR3 has 15 residues. In germline, CDR1 is SGHTA, CDR2 FQGNSA. V was shortened by 5 bases and J by 6 bases, with 18 bases between the two germline ends. The DNA of the CDR3 is TGTGCCAGCAGCCGTGGGTGGGGGGACTCGGATACGCAGTATTTT. Amino acid sequence: CASSRGWGDSDTQYF.

The gene calls are TRBV20-1 and TRBJ2-6, with D perhaps TRBD1 or TRBD2 (5 bases each). The CDR3 spans 19 residues. With 3 bases removed from V and 1 base from J, the gap between germline ends came to 22 bases. Germline values: CDR1 DFQATT, CDR2 SNEGSKA (reference sequence). This CDR3 reads CSASRDGPPSMSGANVLTF. In DNA form, the CDR3 reads TGCAGTGCTAGCCGGGACGGTCCCCCCAGCATGTCTGGGGCCAACGTCCTGACTTTC.

The chain links TRBV6-6 to TRBJ1-6; D gene uncertain. Trimming left V 7 bases short and J 9 bases short, with 10 bases between. Per the germline V gene, CDR1 is MNHNY and CDR2 is SVGAGI (reference sequence). The CDR3 is 12 amino acids. The CDR3 protein is CASNDLGSPLHF. In DNA, the CDR3 is TGTGCCAGCAACGATTTAGGTTCACCCCTCCACTTT.

The J gene is TRBJ2-7, the V gene TRBV6-2 or TRBV6-3; 10 bases are shared with TRBD2. There are 15 residues in the CDR3. The V gene's germline CDR1 is MNHEY and CDR2 SVGEGT. The trim removed 6 bases at V and 1 base at J, leaving 6 bases unmatched. CDR3 sequence (DNA): TGTGCCAGCAGGAACCTAGCGGGGGTGTCCTACGAGCAGTACTTC. Its protein product is CASRNLAGVSYEQYF.

The V call is TRBV20-1, the J call TRBJ2-5, with 8 positions matching TRBD1. The junction had 8 bases not matched to a gene; V was cut back by 6 bases and J by 5 bases. This CDR3 comprises 13 residues. Germline lookup yields CDR1 DFQATT and CDR2 SNEGSKA (reference sequence). DNA of the CDR3: TGCAGTGCCGCTACAGGGGGTAAGGAGACCCAGTACTTC. It is translated as CSAATGGKETQYF.

The V gene is TRBV5-6, the J gene TRBJ1-4, with TRBD1 as a possible D gene (6 bases). The CDR3 has 14 residues. Germline V CDR1 and CDR2: SGHDT, YYEEEE. Trimming shortened V by 3 bases and J by 0 bases, and 6 bases separated the two germline ends. The CDR3 loop is CASSSGATNEKLFF. CDR3 DNA: TGTGCCAGCAGCTCAGGGGCAACTAATGAAAAACTGTTTTTT.